This TCR beta chain was identified during a study of blood T cell repertoires in COVID-19. In the study overall: PBMCs, B-cell-depleted T cells, or T cells provided the cDNA or gDNA that made up the material.

Libraries were prepared by immunoSEQ multiplex PCR; TCRdb keeps only in-frame clonotypes and omits some of them. The data hold approximately 280,000 clones, with around 90% observed a single time. Points on this clone: An end of the junction does not agree with germline; a read error may underlie this.

Germline CDR1 and CDR2: SGHTA and FQGTGA. The CDR3 sequence is 14 residues long. The receptor comes from a middle-aged woman who had recovered from COVID-19. The sequenced sample was PBMCs or T cells enriched from blood (not recorded which). V and J are TRBV7-3 and TRBJ2-2; D perhaps matches TRBD2 (5 bases). The CDR3, as DNA: TGTGTCAGCAGGAGCGGTGCGAACACCGGGGAGCTGTTTTTT. Amino acid sequence: CVSRSGANTGELFF.